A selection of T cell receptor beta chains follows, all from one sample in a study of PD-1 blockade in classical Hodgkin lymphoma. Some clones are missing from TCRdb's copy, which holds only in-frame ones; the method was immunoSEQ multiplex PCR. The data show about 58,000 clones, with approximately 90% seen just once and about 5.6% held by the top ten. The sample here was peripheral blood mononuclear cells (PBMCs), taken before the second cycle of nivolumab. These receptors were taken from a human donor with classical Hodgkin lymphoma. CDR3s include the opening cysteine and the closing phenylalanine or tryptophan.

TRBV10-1,CASRRDPTDTQYF
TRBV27,CASSFQGRGTEAFF
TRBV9,CASSVALLSDEQFF
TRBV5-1,CASKAGPGSTEAFF
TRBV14,CASSQDRGISSYNEQFF
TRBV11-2,CASSLKGLPYYEQYF
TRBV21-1,CASSKARKTGGIAPLHF
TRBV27,CASSLSFQGGGRTYEQYF
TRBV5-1,CASSGETDTQYF
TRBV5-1,CASSLSGVNTGELFF
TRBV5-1,CASSLDGLAGINEQFF
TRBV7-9,CASSFGQGGGYTF
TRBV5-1,CASSADRISYEQYF
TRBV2,CASRRTGGNEKLFF
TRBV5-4,CASSSPYGYTF
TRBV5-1,CASSLDPAGTEAFF
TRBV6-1,CASGRTGGSLYGYTF
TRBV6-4,CASSLAGQGGDTQYF
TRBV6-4,CATFRHPATNEKLFF
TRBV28,CATLLAGVYNEQFF
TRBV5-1,CASSLEGTGTGELFF
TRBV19,CASSIARGANQPQHF
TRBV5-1,CASSLEGGHNQPQHF
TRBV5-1,CASSPGTLGTDTQYF
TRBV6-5,CATYRVSETQYF
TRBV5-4,CASSSGDRGNSPLHF
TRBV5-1,CASSPGTGANEKLFF
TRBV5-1,CASSQDGSSYEQYF
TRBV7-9,CASSRTGFYEQYF
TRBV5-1,CASSSTTGTGNTEAFF
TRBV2,CASSEGWSPSGNTIYF
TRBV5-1,CASSASLPGPQGTQYF
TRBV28,CASSPQRGNQPQHF
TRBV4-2,CASSQVGAGVDTEAFF
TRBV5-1,CASSPRQGDTGELFF
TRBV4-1,CASSQDLRGANTGELFF
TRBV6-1,CASRGQGSNEQFF